This entry lists 29 T cell receptor beta chains sequenced from one sample in a study of Graves' ophthalmopathy and Graves' hyperthyroidism. Transcripts of RNA were the source for amplifying TCR beta CDR3 regions. A first-round RT-PCR used HTBI primers, followed by a second-round multiplex PCR. TCRdb reprocessed the multiplex PCR reads with MiXCR, giving one entry per CDR3 protein. The sample holds around 1.1 million distinct CDR3 sequences, around a third seen once. Sequencing was done on a sample of peripheral blood or thyroid tissue (not recorded which). Source of these receptors: an adult man with Graves' hyperthyroidism.

The rearrangement joins TRBV28 to TRBJ2-7; 10 positions agree with TRBD1. Trimming cost V 5 bases and J 6 bases; bases outside gene matches: 10. In germline, CDR1 is MDHEN, CDR2 SYDVKM. The CDR3 spans 15 residues. The CDR3 nucleotides read TGTGCCAGCAGTCCTGGGACAGGGGCCTTTCGCGAGCAGTACTTC. It codes for CASSPGTGAFREQYF.

This clonotype appeared a single time. The CDR3 DNA follows: TGCAGCGTTGAGTATCAGGTCCGCGGAGACGAGCAGTACTTC. It is translated as CSVEYQVRGDEQYF. This chain links TRBV29-1 with TRBJ2-7; D ambiguous. The V gene lost 3 bases and the J gene lost 5 bases, with 17 bases spanning the gap. Per germline, CDR1 SQVTM and CDR2 ANQGSEA. This CDR3 contains 14 residues.

The CDR3 spells CASSRSGEGAYNSPLHF. The DNA of the CDR3 is TGCGCCAGCAGCCGGAGCGGGGAGGGGGCCTATAATTCACCCCTCCACTTT. V and J are TRBV5-1 and TRBJ1-6, with a tentative D call TRBD1 (6 bases). The V and J ends lost 4 bases and 2 bases respectively, with 16 bases between them. The CDR3 runs to 17 residues. CDR1 is SGHRS and CDR2 is YFSETQ in the germline V gene.

There are many counts of this clonotype. The V gene is TRBV7-2, the J gene TRBJ2-7; 8 bases are shared with TRBD2. The junction had 14 bases not matched to a gene; V was cut back by 4 bases and J by 9 bases. Germline CDR1 and CDR2: SGHTA and FQGNSA. The CDR3 is 15 amino acids. The CDR3 reads CASSSPSGPPGGQYF. The DNA of the CDR3 is TGTGCCAGCAGCTCCCCTAGCGGGCCCCCGGGCGGGCAGTACTTC.

The chain is built from TRBV25-1 and TRBJ1-3, with a possible D match to TRBD1 (5 bases). The germline V and J ends were trimmed by 4 bases and 4 bases, with 17 bases remaining between them. The CDR3 runs to 16 residues. Germline V gene sequence: CDR1 MGHDK, CDR2 SYGVNS. The chain's CDR3 is CASSARDYQAGNTIYF. The CDR3 DNA reads TGTGCCAGCAGTGCCCGGGACTATCAGGCGGGAAACACCATATATTTT.

This clonotype came up a few times. This chain uses TRBV20-1 with TRBJ2-7, with 11 bases identical to TRBD1. Germline V gene lookup returns CDR1 DFQATT and CDR2 SNEGSKA (reference sequence). Losses at the gene ends were 3 bases for V and 2 bases for J; bases not matched to a gene: 27. The CDR3 has 22 amino acids. CDR3: CSARRDRGISPARAGGPYEQYF. DNA of the CDR3: TGCAGTGCTAGGCGGGACAGGGGGATTTCCCCGGCAAGAGCGGGGGGTCCCTACGAGCAGTACTTC.

For this clonotype: At one end, the junction sequence differs from germline, possibly due to a read error. The chain combines TRBV7-2 with TRBJ1-2, with D hard to call. The CDR3 is 12 amino acids. Germline lookup yields CDR1 SGHTA and CDR2 FQGNSA. CDR3 sequence: CVSSLTDYGYTF. The CDR3, as DNA: TGTGTCAGCAGCCTTACAGATTATGGCTACACCTTC. The full variable domain, completed using reference TRBV7-2 and TRBJ1-2, is GAGVSQSPSNKVTEKGKDVELRCDPISGHTALYWYRQSLGQGLEFLIYFQGNSAPDKSGLPSDRFSAERTGGSVSTLTIQRTQQEDSAVYLCVSSLTDYGYTFGSGTRLTVV.

J is TRBJ1-2 and V is TRBV7-9, with 10 bases matching TRBD1. The V and J ends lost 5 bases and 8 bases, in that order; junction bases with no gene match: 5. The CDR3 extends over 13 amino acids. Germline values: CDR1 SEHNR, CDR2 FQNEAQ (reference sequence). CDR3 coding DNA: TGTGCCAGCAGCACCGGGACAGGGGCAGGCTACACCTTC. This codes for CASSTGTGAGYTF.

This clonotype was counted ten times or more. This chain uses TRBV11-2 with TRBJ2-7; 7 bases match TRBD1. Germline CDR1 and CDR2: SGHAT and FQNNGV. Trimming at V came to 3 bases and at J to 0 bases, leaving 5 bases not matched to a gene. CDR3 length: 15 amino acids. CDR3: CASSFERDSSYEQYF. DNA of the CDR3: TGTGCCAGCAGCTTTGAACGGGACAGCTCCTACGAGCAGTACTTC.

As concerns this clonotype: This may stem from a read error, because a much larger clone lies one nucleotide away. The V gene is TRBV4-2, the J gene TRBJ2-5; 9 bases agree with TRBD1. In germline, CDR1 is LGHNA, CDR2 YNFKEQ. CDR3 length equals 16 residues. The CDR3 loop reads CASSPDSGTGQEAQYF. DNA for the CDR3: TGTGCCAGCAGCCCGGACTCCGGGACAGGGCAAGAGGCCCAGTACTTC.

The V gene is TRBV12-3 or TRBV12-4, the J gene TRBJ1-1; TRBD1 agrees at 9 bases. The CDR3 runs 18 residues. Trimming at V came to 8 bases and at J to 1 base, leaving 17 bases not matched to a gene. CDR3 coding DNA: TGTGCCAGCCAAAGTAACCGGGACAGGGTCTTTGGGAACACTGAAGCTTTCTTT. Its protein product is CASQSNRDRVFGNTEAFF.

A word on this clonotype: A much larger clonotype is one base distant, so this may be a read error. The genes are TRBV11-2 and TRBJ1-3; D gene uncertain. Germline CDR1 and CDR2: SGHAT and FQNNGV. The CDR3 has 13 amino acids. CDR3 sequence: CASRITFGNTIHF. CDR3 sequence (DNA): TGTGCCAGCAGGATTACCTTCGGAAACACCATACATTTT.

In its sample, this clonotype was seen a few times. This rearrangement joins TRBV11-2 to TRBJ2-2; TRBD2 aligns across 11 bases. The junction had 11 bases not matched to a gene; V was cut back by 5 bases and J by 9 bases. The CDR3 extends over 16 amino acids. CDR1 and CDR2 (germline): SGHAT, FQNNGV. CDR3 loop: CASSQSLAGGPRELFF. CDR3 in DNA: TGTGCCAGCAGCCAATCCTTAGCGGGGGGGCCGCGGGAGCTGTTTTTT. Variable domain in full (rest from reference TRBV11-2 and TRBJ2-2): EAGVAQSPRYKIIEKRQSVAFWCNPISGHATLYWYQQILGQGPKLLIQFQNNGVVDDSQLPKDRFSAERLKGVDSTLKIQPAKLEDSAVYLCASSQSLAGGPRELFFGEGSRLTVL.

The chain links TRBV19 to TRBJ2-2; 12 nucleotides line up with TRBD2. Germline values: CDR1 LNHDA, CDR2 SQIVND (reference sequence). The V gene end was trimmed by 9 bases and the J gene end by 1 base; junction bases not matched to a gene: 12. The CDR3 is 18 residues long. The CDR3 coding sequence is TGTGCCAGCAGATCCGGGACTAGCGGGCTCCGGAACACCGGGGAGCTGTTTTTT. This codes for CASRSGTSGLRNTGELFF.

This clonotype was seen only a few times. The chain joins TRBV10-3 to TRBJ2-5; 9 bases map to TRBD2. With V trimmed by 10 bases and J by 3 bases, 18 bases remained unmatched. The CDR3 runs to 17 residues. The germline CDR1 and CDR2 sequences are ENHRY and SYGVKD. DNA of the CDR3: TGTGCCAGCAGCTCCCGTCCCAGCGGGAGGTACAAAGAGACCCAGTACTTC. This codes for CASSSRPSGRYKETQYF.

The chain links TRBV6-1 to TRBJ1-3; the D is unclear. V lost 5 bases and J 7 bases, leaving 9 bases between the germline ends. This CDR3 spans 12 amino acids. In germline, CDR1 is MNHNS, CDR2 SASEGT. The CDR3 loop is CASSYGVNTIYF. In DNA, the CDR3 is TGTGCCAGCAGTTACGGTGTGAACACCATATATTTT.

This clonotype was found a few times. J is TRBJ2-5 and V is TRBV28; 9 bases agree with TRBD2. Germline loops: CDR1 MDHEN, CDR2 SYDVKM. The CDR3 sequence is 16 residues long. Trimming at V came to 2 bases and at J to 0 bases, leaving 4 bases not matched to a gene. The CDR3 coding sequence is TGTGCCAGCAGTTTAGCGGCTAGCGGGAACCAAGAGACCCAGTACTTC. Translating it yields CASSLAASGNQETQYF.

The chain uses TRBV28 and TRBJ2-7, with 9 bases that match TRBD2. V gave up 8 bases and J gave up 4 bases; unmatched junction bases: 12. Germline CDR1 and CDR2: MDHEN and SYDVKM. The CDR3 has 15 residues. The CDR3 here is CASYPSGTFRYEQYF. The CDR3 DNA follows: TGTGCCAGCTATCCTAGCGGGACCTTTAGGTACGAGCAGTACTTC.

This clonotype was counted ten times or more. The V call is TRBV20-1, the J call TRBJ2-5; 10 bases align to TRBD1. The CDR3 contains 15 residues. Per the germline V gene, CDR1 is DFQATT and CDR2 is SNEGSKA (reference sequence). With V trimmed by 4 bases and J by 3 bases, 8 bases remained unmatched. Here the CDR3 reads CSAKPWTGGEETQYF. The CDR3 region has the DNA TGCAGTGCTAAACCTTGGACAGGGGGGGAAGAGACCCAGTACTTC.

This clonotype was seen repeatedly, ten times or more. This chain connects TRBV19 to TRBJ1-1; the D gene is possibly TRBD1 (5 bases). CDR1 LNHDA and CDR2 SQIVND come from the germline V gene (reference sequence). Trimming stripped 4 bases from V and 7 bases from J, with 16 bases between. There are 14 residues in the CDR3. Here the CDR3 reads CASSTGSGVGEAFF. CDR3 sequence (DNA): TGTGCCAGTAGTACAGGGTCGGGCGTTGGTGAAGCTTTCTTT. Based on the CDR3 plus reference TRBV19 and TRBJ1-1, the full variable domain is DGGITQSPKYLFRKEGQNVTLSCEQNLNHDAMYWYRQDPGQGLRLIYYSQIVNDFQKGDIAEGYSVSREKKESFPLTVTSAQKNPTAFYLCASSTGSGVGEAFFGQGTRLTVV.

This clonotype showed up many times. The rearrangement joins TRBV19 to TRBJ1-5; no reliable D call. CDR1 and CDR2 from the germline V gene are LNHDA and SQIVND (reference sequence). Between the trimmed V and J ends, which lost 7 bases and 0 bases, there was a span of 10 bases. The CDR3 spans 14 residues. The CDR3 DNA sequence: TGTGCCAGTATGAGAGAATATAGCAATCAGCCCCAGCATTTT. This gives the protein CASMREYSNQPQHF.

CDR3: CAWSQEQGYSGNTIYF. The CDR3 DNA follows: TGTGCCTGGAGTCAAGAGCAGGGATACTCTGGAAACACCATATATTTT. The chain is built from TRBV30 and TRBJ1-3, with D possibly being TRBD1 (5 bases). V was shortened by 2 bases and J by 0 bases, with 14 bases between the two germline ends. The germline gives CDR1 GTSNPN, CDR2 SVGIG (reference sequence). The length of the CDR3 is 16 residues. Full variable domain (remainder filled in from reference TRBV30 and TRBJ1-3): SQTIHQWPATLVQPVGSPLSLECTVEGTSNPNLYWYRQAAGRGLQLLFYSVGIGQISSEVPQNLSASRPQDRQFILSSKKLLLSDSGFYLCAWSQEQGYSGNTIYFGEGSWLTVV.

The chain recombines TRBV7-3 with TRBJ2-2, with D perhaps being TRBD1 or TRBD2 (5 bases each). The germline CDR1 and CDR2 sequences are SGHTA and FQGTGA. V lost 2 bases to trimming and J lost 6 bases, with 13 bases between them. The CDR3 consists of 15 residues. CDR3 DNA: TGTGCCAGCAGCTTAGATTTCAGGGAGTCCGGGGAGCTGTTTTTT. This sequence encodes CASSLDFRESGELFF.

This clonotype has at least ten counts. This sequence joins TRBV29-1 and TRBJ1-2, with 9 nucleotides matching TRBD1. The V segment lost 2 bases and the J segment 8 bases; nucleotides outside the gene matches: 15. This CDR3 is built from 16 residues. Germline V gene sequence: CDR1 SQVTM, CDR2 ANQGSEA. The CDR3 sequence: CSVERRRDRVWYGYTF. The CDR3 bases are TGCAGCGTTGAACGTAGAAGGGACAGGGTATGGTACGGCTACACCTTC. Using reference TRBV29-1 and TRBJ1-2 for the parts outside the CDR3, the full variable domain is SAVISQKPSRDICQRGTSLTIQCQVDSQVTMMFWYRQQPGQSLTLIATANQGSEATYESGFVIDKFPISRPNLTFSTLTVSNMSPEDSSIYLCSVERRRDRVWYGYTFGSGTRLTVV.

The V and J genes are TRBV15 and TRBJ2-3, with D uncertain. The germline gives CDR1 LNHNV, CDR2 YYDKDF (reference sequence). This CDR3 spans 16 amino acids. V lost 0 bases to trimming and J lost 2 bases, with 12 bases between them. CDR3 sequence: CATSRDYPTTTDTQYF. The DNA for the CDR3 is TGTGCCACCAGCAGAGATTACCCCACGACCACAGATACGCAGTATTTT. Drawing the rest from reference TRBV15 and TRBJ2-3, the complete variable domain is DAMVIQNPRYQVTQFGKPVTLSCSQTLNHNVMYWYQQKSSQAPKLLFHYYDKDFNNEADTPDNFQSRRPNTSFCFLDIRSPGLGDTAMYLCATSRDYPTTTDTQYFGPGTRLTVL.

In this sample, this clonotype turned up a few times. V and J are TRBV5-4 and TRBJ2-7; D not certain. CDR1 and CDR2 from the germline V gene are SGHNT and YYREEE (reference sequence). The CDR3 runs to 16 residues. V was pared by 4 bases and J by 3 bases, with 20 bases between. The CDR3 region is CASSRLTGYTIYEQYF. The CDR3 nucleotides are TGTGCCAGCAGCAGACTGACGGGCTACACTATCTACGAGCAGTACTTC.

This clonotype has at least ten counts. The V and J genes are TRBV7-2 and TRBJ2-7; D is perhaps TRBD1 (6 bases). V gave up 8 bases and J gave up 6 bases, with 20 bases separating them. Germline V gene lookup returns CDR1 SGHTA and CDR2 FQGNSA. The CDR3 length is 14 residues. The CDR3 loop reads CASALGQGLFEQYF. The CDR3 DNA reads TGTGCCAGCGCCTTGGGACAAGGTTTGTTCGAGCAGTACTTC.

This clonotype has more than one count but fewer than ten. The chain has TRBV6-1 and TRBJ1-2, with 7 positions matching TRBD1. The CDR3 sequence is 15 residues long. Germline V lookup: CDR1 MNHNS, CDR2 SASEGT. The trim removed 6 bases at V and 4 bases at J, leaving 11 bases unmatched. The CDR3, as DNA: TGTGCCAGCAGCCTTGGTGAGGGGGCTACCTATGGCTACACCTTC. It encodes CASSLGEGATYGYTF.

The chain couples TRBV9 to TRBJ2-5; 8 nucleotides line up with TRBD2. Trimming cost V 0 bases and J 3 bases; bases outside gene matches: 4. CDR1 is SGDLS and CDR2 is YYNGEE in the germline V gene. There are 15 residues in the CDR3. CDR3 amino acids: CASSVDPAGEETQYF. As DNA, the CDR3 is TGTGCCAGCAGCGTAGATCCAGCGGGAGAAGAGACCCAGTACTTC. The entire variable domain, with the rest obtained from reference TRBV9 and TRBJ2-5, is as follows: DSGVTQTPKHLITATGQRVTLRCSPRSGDLSVYWYQQSLDQGLQFLIQYYNGEERAKGNILERFSAQQFPDLHSELNLSSLELGDSALYFCASSVDPAGEETQYFGPGTRLLVL.